This T cell receptor beta chain was obtained from a study of cytomegalovirus exposure and HLA in healthy donors. The overall study: HLA-typed donors were the source of tens of millions of unique TCRs held in an early data release.

This clone was counted between two and nine times. Antigen specificity is unknown. V dropped 3 bases and J dropped 4; count of bases not matched to a gene: 4. Germline CDR1 and CDR2: MGHDK and SYGVNS. CDR3 length: 16 residues. Primers for the PCR totalled 60 Vbeta and 13 Jbeta. This table comes from immunoSEQ multiplex PCR, and its TCRdb copy is limited to in-frame clones, with some not included. The sample contains around 190,000 clones, about 83% of which appear only once. General observations from the study: HLA alleles showed associations with some 17,000 TCR beta sequences in a later analysis, at a 0.05 false discovery rate.

These donors, healthy bone marrow donors, were studied. The V gene is TRBV25-1, the J gene TRBJ2-3, with TRBD2 identical over 13 bases. The clonotype was recovered from a man in his forties in good health and CMV-seropositive. The sample comprised PBMCs. The CDR3 loop is CASSDTSGRVPDTQYF. The DNA of the CDR3 is TGTGCCAGCAGTGACACTAGCGGGAGGGTTCCAGATACGCAGTATTTT.